These 8 T cell receptor beta chains originate from one sample sequenced in a study of T cell repertoires in cytomegalovirus infection. MiXCR, run by TCRdb on the reads, gives a single entry per CDR3 protein. The sample lists around 800,000 distinct CDR3 sequences; about 33% were seen once. No antigen has been assigned to these receptors. Sample: cultured CD8+ T cells from PBMCs, taken from culture after CMV antigen stimulation. These receptors all come from a human donor in good health (CMV status not recorded). Some clones in this sample may be carry-over from other donors' samples.

This clonotype was picked up a small number of times. This rearrangement joins TRBV10-3 to TRBJ1-6, with 9 bases aligning to TRBD1. V was clipped by 3 bases and J by 7 bases; unmatched bases: 4. The CDR3 totals 15 residues. Germline assignment: CDR1 ENHRY and CDR2 SYGVKD. DNA for the CDR3: TGTGCCATCAGTGAAGGGACAGGGTCAAATTCACCCCTCCACTTT. This codes for CAISEGTGSNSPLHF.

This clonotype has just a few counts. The CDR3 DNA is TGTGCCAGCAGCTTGTGGAGCCTTAGCACAGATACGCAGTATTTT. Its protein is CASSLWSLSTDTQYF. The genes are TRBV5-4 and TRBJ2-3, with D uncertain. This CDR3 is built from 15 residues. Germline loops: CDR1 SGHNT, CDR2 YYREEE (reference sequence). Between the trimmed V and J ends, which lost 1 base and 0 bases, there was a span of 9 bases.

Remarks on this clonotype: A read error may explain this, as a much larger clone is one base away. This chain uses TRBV7-2 with TRBJ2-3; 7 nucleotides line up with TRBD1. Germline-derived CDR1 and CDR2 are SGHTA and FQGNSA. The CDR3 extends over 15 amino acids. The CDR3 loop is CASSSTGPVTETQYF. In DNA, the CDR3 is TGTGCCAGCAGCTCGACAGGGCCCGTCACAGAAACGCAGTATTTT.

V and J are TRBV19 and TRBJ2-2; 8 bases align to TRBD2. The CDR3 runs 16 residues. Losses at the gene ends were 1 base for V and 1 base for J; bases not matched to a gene: 2. Germline V gene lookup returns CDR1 LNHDA and CDR2 SQIVND (reference sequence). Written as DNA, the CDR3 is TGTGCCAGTAGTATAGGACTAGCGATGAACACCGGGGAGCTGTTTTTT. Translating it yields CASSIGLAMNTGELFF.

The chain recombines TRBV19 with TRBJ1-2, with TRBD1 matching over 7 bases. This CDR3 has 16 residues. Germline V gives CDR1 LNHDA, CDR2 SQIVND (reference sequence). V was pared by 5 bases and J by 0 bases, with 9 bases of the junction left unmatched. In DNA, the CDR3 is TGTGCCAGTAGTCCCCTGGGGGACAGCGCTAACTATGGCTACACCTTC. Its translation is CASSPLGDSANYGYTF.

There are a few counts of this clonotype. The V and J genes are TRBV19 and TRBJ2-7; D tentatively reads TRBD1 or TRBD2 (6 bases each). V was cut by 3 bases and J by 5 bases, with 17 bases left in between. Germline values: CDR1 LNHDA, CDR2 SQIVND (reference sequence). The CDR3 is made up of 15 amino acids. The CDR3 is CASSMGGNPPNEQYF. In DNA form, the CDR3 reads TGTGCCAGTAGTATGGGGGGCAACCCTCCCAACGAGCAGTACTTC.

The chain carries TRBV12-3 or TRBV12-4 and TRBJ2-3, with 10 bases lining up with TRBD1. The V and J ends lost 6 bases and 0 bases, in that order; junction bases with no gene match: 3. The CDR3 is made up of 15 amino acids. This CDR3 is CASRGTGDSTDTQYF. DNA of the CDR3: TGTGCCAGCAGGGGGACAGGGGACAGCACAGATACGCAGTATTTT.

This clonotype occurred a few times. The CDR3 is CASSEGKPVTGELFF. As DNA, the CDR3 is TGTGCCAGCAGTGAAGGGAAACCCGTCACCGGGGAGCTGTTTTTT. The chain is built from TRBV6-1 and TRBJ2-2, with D hard to call. Trimming cost V 1 base and J 4 bases, with 10 bases left between them. The CDR3 has 15 residues. The germline CDR1 and CDR2 sequences are MNHNS and SASEGT.